This T cell receptor (beta chain) derives from a study of OX40 agonist ivuxolimab in advanced cancers. Study-wide context: Hepatocellular carcinoma, melanoma, renal cell or head and neck cancer occurred in dose-escalation patients.

TCRdb keeps only in-frame clones here, not all; method: immunoSEQ multiplex PCR. The data hold roughly 71,000 clones, with 75% to 80% observed a single time. Study outcomes and limitations: Nonresponders, in some cases, also had low normalized T-cell clonal expansion. Fewer expanded clones were found on average in CD4+ than in CD8+ T cells. At doses 0.1 to 3.0 mg/kg, CD4+ and CD8+ clones expanded.

This CDR3 region has 14 residues. The V and J ends lost 1 base and 7 bases respectively, with 13 bases between them. Germline V CDR1 and CDR2: MNHNS, SASEGT. To note about this clone: Its specificity is unknown.

This rearrangement joins TRBV6-1 to TRBJ1-2; TRBD1 is a possible D gene (5 bases). This TCR was sampled from an adult with an advanced solid tumor such as melanoma, head and neck, liver or kidney cancer. The sequences come from CD4+ or CD8+ T cells sorted from blood, collected in a trial of the OX40 agonist ivuxolimab. The CDR3 sequence: CASSEDAGRRGYTF. The CDR3 coding sequence is TGTGCCAGCAGTGAAGACGCAGGGAGACGTGGCTACACCTTC.